Following are 7 T cell receptor beta chains from one sample sequenced in a study of shared clonotypes between healthy human individuals. Some clones are missing from TCRdb's copy, which holds only in-frame ones; the method was immunoSEQ multiplex PCR. The sample lists about 2.1 million clones; approximately 94% were seen once. The naive CD8 subset, CD45RO-negative cells positively selected for CCR7, excluded terminally differentiated effector memory CD45RA+ cells. Sequencing was performed on naive CD8+ T cells from PBMCs. Every receptor here comes from a man younger than 35 in good health. Some clones in this sample may be carry-over from other donors' samples.

This clone has a single count. V and J are TRBV27 and TRBJ1-1; D is unclear. CDR1 MNHEY and CDR2 SMNVEV come from the germline V gene (reference sequence). This CDR3 contains 13 residues. V was trimmed by 6 bases and J by 3 bases, leaving 11 bases between them. As DNA, the CDR3 is TGTGCCAGCAGCCCCACGCGGGACACTGAAGCTTTCTTT. Its translation is CASSPTRDTEAFF.

CDR3 loop: CASSQEASGRETQYF. As DNA, the CDR3 is TGCGCCAGCAGCCAAGAGGCTAGCGGGAGAGAGACCCAGTACTTC. The genes are TRBV4-1 and TRBJ2-5; 10 bases are a match to TRBD2. The J segment lost 4 bases and the V segment lost 0 bases, leaving 2 bases of the junction unmatched. This CDR3 spans 15 amino acids. The V gene's germline CDR1 is MGHRA and CDR2 YSYEKL.

J is TRBJ2-7 and V is TRBV27; TRBD2 matches at 7 bases. CDR3 length: 15 amino acids. Germline V gene sequence: CDR1 MNHEY, CDR2 SMNVEV (reference sequence). V was pared by 7 bases and J by 1 base, with 10 bases of the junction left unmatched. The CDR3 DNA follows: TGTGCCAGCACACTACGTGGGGGGGGTTCCTACGAGCAGTACTTC. The encoded protein is CASTLRGGGSYEQYF.

This chain connects TRBV14 to TRBJ2-7, with 7 bases matching TRBD2. The CDR3 extends over 15 amino acids. Germline V gives CDR1 SGHDN, CDR2 FVKESK. The ends lost 1 base at V and 1 base at J; junction bases unmatched: 4. The DNA of the CDR3 is TGTGCCAGCAGCCAAGGGAAGGGACTATCCTACGAGCAGTACTTC. Amino acid sequence: CASSQGKGLSYEQYF.

The rearrangement links TRBV4-2 to TRBJ1-1; TRBD1 matches at 9 bases. V shed 1 base, J shed 5 bases, and the junction held 11 bases outside the gene matches. Germline V CDR1 and CDR2: LGHNA, YNFKEQ. The CDR3 length is 17 residues. CDR3 protein: CASSQGRKGQGETEAFF. The DNA of the CDR3 is TGTGCCAGCAGCCAAGGTCGGAAGGGACAGGGTGAGACTGAAGCTTTCTTT.

The V call is TRBV7-9, the J call TRBJ1-2, with 9 bases that match TRBD1. Germline V gene sequence: CDR1 SEHNR, CDR2 FQNEAQ (reference sequence). This CDR3 spans 13 amino acids. Trimming at V came to 7 bases and at J to 5 bases, leaving 5 bases not matched to a gene. In DNA, the CDR3 is TGTGCCAGCACCGCGGACAGGGGATATGGCTACACCTTC. Amino acids: CASTADRGYGYTF. The entire variable domain, with the rest obtained from reference TRBV7-9 and TRBJ1-2, is as follows: DTGVSQNPRHKITKRGQNVTFRCDPISEHNRLYWYRQTLGQGPEFLTYFQNEAQLEKSRLLSDRFSAERPKGSFSTLEIQRTEQGDSAMYLCASTADRGYGYTFGSGTRLTVV.

The chain has TRBV19 and TRBJ1-5; D not certain. From germline, CDR1 is LNHDA and CDR2 SQIVND (reference sequence). V lost 2 bases to trimming and J lost 3 bases, with 17 bases between them. The CDR3 runs to 17 residues. The CDR3 DNA sequence: TGTGCCAGTAGTATATCAGAACCGAGGCTTTACAATCAGCCCCAGCATTTT. Translating it yields CASSISEPRLYNQPQHF.